This T cell receptor (beta chain) was captured by sequencing in a study of blood T cell repertoires in COVID-19. Study summary: Acute and convalescent COVID-19 samples came from the United States, Italy and Spain.

Methods used by the authors: Reference gene primer amplification yielded estimated nucleated cell counts. Data came from immunoSEQ multiplex PCR; TCRdb stores just in-frame clones and leaves some out. V and J calls and clone size come straight from that table; D and trimming were deduced from the DNA. The sample holds under 300,000 clones, 84% seen once. This CDR3 comprises 16 residues. The V and J ends lost 0 bases and 1 base respectively, with 12 bases between them. The sequence derives from a man in his forties who had recovered from COVID-19. The source material was peripheral blood. This chain joins TRBV5-3 and TRBJ2-3, with TRBD2 as a possible D gene (5 bases). TRBV5-3 carries the ORF label, with uncertain function. CDR3 DNA sequence: TGTGCCAGAAGCTTGGCGGACTCCCCCGGCACAGATACGCAGTATTTT. This translates into CARSLADSPGTDTQYF.